These T cell receptor beta chains were read from a single sample in a study of T cell changes during pregnancy in multiple sclerosis. Sequencing used immunoSEQ multiplex PCR; TCRdb keeps in-frame clones, though not all of them. Here the sample spans approximately 93,000 clones, around 93% being singletons. The sample in question was peripheral blood, obtained in the first trimester of pregnancy. These receptors all stem from a female donor in good health, enrolled as a control in a pregnancy study. The CDR3 runs from the conserved cysteine through the conserved F or W. Fields, in order: CDR3 protein, CDR3 DNA, J gene, D gene, V gene, clone size. D genes are given only for firm matches. Clone size is shown for a subset of rows, as once, few, many or a class of expanded clone.

CDR3 protein: CATALPRQGASGELFF
CDR3 DNA: TGTGCCACCGCTCTCCCCCGACAGGGGGCCAGCGGGGAGCTGTTTTTT
J gene: TRBJ2-2
D gene: TRBD1
V gene: TRBV15
clone size: NA

CDR3 protein: CASSHWTGYRSGNTIYF
CDR3 DNA: TGTGCCAGCAGCCATTGGACAGGGTACAGGTCTGGAAACACCATATATTTT
J gene: TRBJ1-3
D gene: TRBD1
V gene: TRBV7-2
clone size: once

CDR3 protein: CASSVEPVRGGDTQYF
CDR3 DNA: TGTGCCAGCAGCGTAGAACCAGTACGAGGCGGGGATACGCAGTATTTT
J gene: TRBJ2-3
D gene: NA
V gene: TRBV9
clone size: NA

CDR3 protein: CASSPTENTEAFF
CDR3 DNA: TGTGCCAGCAGCCCCACAGAGAACACTGAAGCTTTCTTT
J gene: TRBJ1-1
D gene: NA
V gene: TRBV6-6
clone size: NA

CDR3 protein: CASSPRQGLWAGELFF
CDR3 DNA: TGTGCCAGCAGTCCTCGACAGGGCTTATGGGCCGGGGAGCTGTTTTTT
J gene: TRBJ2-2
D gene: TRBD1
V gene: TRBV7-3
clone size: NA

CDR3 protein: CARSSGAPGRTDTQYF
CDR3 DNA: TGTGCCAGGTCAAGCGGGGCCCCCGGACGCACAGATACGCAGTATTTT
J gene: TRBJ2-3
D gene: TRBD2
V gene: TRBV2
clone size: NA

CDR3 protein: CASSFDRGTDTQYF
CDR3 DNA: TGCGCCAGCAGCTTCGACAGGGGCACAGATACGCAGTATTTT
J gene: TRBJ2-3
D gene: TRBD1
V gene: TRBV5-1
clone size: NA

CDR3 protein: CASSLGGGSNQPQHF
CDR3 DNA: TGTGCCAGCAGTCTCGGGGGGGGGAGCAATCAGCCCCAGCATTTT
J gene: TRBJ1-5
D gene: NA
V gene: TRBV6-5
clone size: NA

CDR3 protein: CASSYPGQGLGPGYTF
CDR3 DNA: TGTGCCAGCAGCTATCCGGGACAGGGGCTCGGCCCGGGCTACACCTTC
J gene: TRBJ1-2
D gene: TRBD1
V gene: TRBV7-2
clone size: NA

CDR3 protein: CASSEWDLNIDSTYEQYF
CDR3 DNA: TGTGCCAGCAGCGAATGGGACTTGAATATTGACAGCACCTACGAGCAGTACTTC
J gene: TRBJ2-7
D gene: NA
V gene: TRBV6-1
clone size: NA

CDR3 protein: CASSADSGTEAFF
CDR3 DNA: TGTGCCAGCAGTGCGGACAGTGGCACTGAAGCTTTCTTT
J gene: TRBJ1-1
D gene: NA
V gene: TRBV9
clone size: once

CDR3 protein: CASSLEGGNTIYF
CDR3 DNA: TGCGCCAGCAGCTTGGAGGGGGGAAACACCATATATTTT
J gene: TRBJ1-3
D gene: NA
V gene: TRBV5-1
clone size: NA

CDR3 protein: CASSLTTGGQPQHF
CDR3 DNA: TGTGCCAGTAGTTTAACAACGGGGGGACAGCCCCAGCATTTT
J gene: TRBJ1-5
D gene: NA
V gene: TRBV19
clone size: NA

CDR3 protein: CATRASTGSYNEQFF
CDR3 DNA: TGTGCCACCAGAGCATCGACAGGATCATACAATGAGCAGTTCTTC
J gene: TRBJ2-1
D gene: NA
V gene: TRBV15
clone size: NA

CDR3 protein: CASSAKGGGTYEQYF
CDR3 DNA: TGTGCCAGCAGTGCCAAAGGCGGGGGGACCTACGAGCAGTACTTC
J gene: TRBJ2-7
D gene: TRBD2
V gene: TRBV27
clone size: NA

CDR3 protein: CASSPLGAGTGELFF
CDR3 DNA: TGCGCCAGCAGCCCCCTGGGAGCGGGCACCGGGGAGCTGTTTTTT
J gene: TRBJ2-2
D gene: NA
V gene: TRBV5-1
clone size: NA

CDR3 protein: CASSLVGGVDTQYF
CDR3 DNA: TGCGCCAGCAGCTTGGTTGGGGGGGTAGATACGCAGTATTTT
J gene: TRBJ2-3
D gene: TRBD2
V gene: TRBV5-1
clone size: NA

CDR3 protein: CASRLSSRGNQPQHF
CDR3 DNA: TGTGCCAGCAGGCTGAGCTCACGAGGGAATCAGCCCCAGCATTTT
J gene: TRBJ1-5
D gene: NA
V gene: TRBV6-1
clone size: NA

CDR3 protein: CASSLVAGLNTEAFF
CDR3 DNA: TGTGCCAGCAGCTTAGTGGCGGGCTTGAACACTGAAGCTTTCTTT
J gene: TRBJ1-1
D gene: NA
V gene: TRBV7-2
clone size: NA

CDR3 protein: CASSTWTGPTPNEQFF
CDR3 DNA: TGCGCCAGCAGCACCTGGACAGGTCCCACACCCAATGAGCAGTTCTTC
J gene: TRBJ2-1
D gene: TRBD1
V gene: TRBV4-1
clone size: NA

CDR3 protein: CASSQVPNRMNTEAFF
CDR3 DNA: TGCGCCAGCAGCCAAGTGCCAAACAGAATGAACACTGAAGCTTTCTTT
J gene: TRBJ1-1
D gene: NA
V gene: TRBV4-3
clone size: NA

CDR3 protein: CASSLGTGANEKLFF
CDR3 DNA: TGTGCCAGCAGCCTCGGGACAGGAGCTAATGAAAAACTGTTTTTT
J gene: TRBJ1-4
D gene: TRBD1
V gene: TRBV7-9
clone size: NA